Sequencing of this T cell receptor beta chain was carried out in a study of PD-L1 blockade in urothelial cancer (dated by TCRdb to 2017 to 2019). In terms of the full investigation: About 90% of the roughly 30 patients were identified as males with urothelial cancer of bladder origin, and a prior smoking history was reported by 18 of 29 patients. Patients had an ECOG performance status of 0 or 1 and had received between 0 and 3 prior chemotherapy regimens. Somatic, immune and clinical correlates of response to PD-L1 blockade with atezolizumab in urothelial cancer were the focus of an exploratory multi-omic analysis. Blood samples yielded a median of about 150,000 T cells and roughly 80,000 unique TCRs, with median clonality 0.080. Pretreatment tumor samples, along with matched peripheral blood collected serially before and after atezolizumab treatment, underwent TCR sequencing. In the same patients, whole exome sequencing and RNA sequencing of pretreatment tumors were performed in addition to TCR sequencing. Eight or nine patients reached durable clinical benefit, while 15 to 25 patients did not. Pretreatment blood TCR-seq was available for about 27 patients, at least one posttreatment blood collection was obtained for around 25 patients, and tumor TCR-seq was available for around 25 patients. Durable clinical benefit was defined as progression-free survival longer than 6 months, and TCR features were also tested against progression-free and overall survival. Blood samples were analyzed 3 weeks after the start of treatment (second dose) and 6 weeks after the start of treatment. Overall study outcomes, separate from this receptor: At 3 weeks after the start of treatment, tumor-associated TCR clones in peripheral blood had expanded more in patients with durable benefit (n ≈ 23, p = 0.022). Small sample size (n of about 30) and many exploratory analyses mean the results are intended to be hypothesis-generating. Improved progression-free and overall survival was found to be associated with pretreatment peripheral blood TCR clonality below the median.

For this clone: No cognate antigen has been identified for it. It has no much larger one-base neighbor in the sample; base qualities were not kept.

To estimate absolute template abundance from read counts, synthetic TCR analog templates were spiked into each PCR. TCRbeta CDR3 regions were amplified from genomic DNA with bias-controlled V and J gene primers using the immunoSEQ assay. Rearranged TCRbeta segments were sequenced at approximately 20X coverage. The study's processing was this. Sequencing errors were corrected by clustering and CDR3s were annotated against IMGT to assign V, D and J genes. Downstream analyses used only productive TCRbeta rearrangements, leaving out any out-of-frame or stop-codon sequences. Clonality was calculated as one minus the Shannon entropy normalized by the log of the number of unique productive sequences. Fisher's exact test with Benjamini-Hochberg correction, at a threshold of adjusted p below 0.01, was used to find clones that differed between time points or between blood and tumor. This immuneACCESS table, as held by TCRdb, lists in-frame sequences with V and J called but not all clones. Of the missing ones, under half trace to an unresolved V gene in checked studies; the others have no known cause. That table supplies the V and J calls and clone size; D and trimming were determined from the DNA. For this sample there are tens of thousands of clones; about 88% appear just once. Clones ranked in the top ten supply roughly 25% of the sample.

The CDR3 holds 19 amino acids from the cysteine to the phenylalanine. The CDR3 DNA has 57 bases and is translated from base 1. The time point label, read with the paper, signifies: pretreatment peripheral blood. The Qiagen DNeasy Blood extraction kit was used to purify genomic DNA from total PBMCs and from tumor samples. PBMCs were collected pretreatment and during treatment, and were isolated and stored as previously described. The chain was built from TRBV21-1 and TRBJ2-7; the D call in the table, TRBD2, was not verified against the DNA. TRBV21-1 is listed as a pseudogene. Sequencing was performed on PBMCs, taken around atezolizumab (anti-PD-L1) treatment. The sequence came from a donor at least 40 years old with urothelial cancer. This receptor has the CDR3 CASSNPRSSGASPSYEQYF. The nucleotide sequence is TGTGCCAGCAGCAACCCCCGGTCTAGCGGGGCCAGCCCCTCCTACGAGCAGTACTTC.